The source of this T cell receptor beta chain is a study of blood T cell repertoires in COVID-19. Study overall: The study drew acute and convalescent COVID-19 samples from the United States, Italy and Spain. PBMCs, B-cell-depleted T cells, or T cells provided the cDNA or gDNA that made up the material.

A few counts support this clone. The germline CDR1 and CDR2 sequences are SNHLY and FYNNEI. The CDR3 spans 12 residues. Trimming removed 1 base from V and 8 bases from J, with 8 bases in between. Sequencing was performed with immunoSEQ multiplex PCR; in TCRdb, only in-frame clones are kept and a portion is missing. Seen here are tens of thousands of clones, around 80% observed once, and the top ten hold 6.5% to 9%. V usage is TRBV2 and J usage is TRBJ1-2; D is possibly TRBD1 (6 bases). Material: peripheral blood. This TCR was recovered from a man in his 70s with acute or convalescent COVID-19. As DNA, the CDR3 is TGTGCCAGCAGTGAAGGGGGGCACGGCTACACCTTC. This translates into CASSEGGHGYTF.